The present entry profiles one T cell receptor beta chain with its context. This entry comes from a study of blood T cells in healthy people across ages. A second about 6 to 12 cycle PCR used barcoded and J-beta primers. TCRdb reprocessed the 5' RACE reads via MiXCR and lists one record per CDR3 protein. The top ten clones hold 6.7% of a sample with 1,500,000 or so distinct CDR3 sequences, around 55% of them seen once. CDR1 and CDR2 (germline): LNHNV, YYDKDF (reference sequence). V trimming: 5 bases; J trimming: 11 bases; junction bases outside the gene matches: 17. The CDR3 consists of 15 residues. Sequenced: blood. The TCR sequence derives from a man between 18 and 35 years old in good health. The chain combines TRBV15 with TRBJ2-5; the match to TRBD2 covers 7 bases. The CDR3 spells CATSLPASGDNEQYF. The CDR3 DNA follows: TGTGCCACCAGCCTCCCGGCTAGCGGCGACAATGAGCAGTACTTC.